The clone carrying this T cell receptor (beta chain) was recorded a few times. The germline V gene has CDR1 SGHDT and CDR2 YYEEEE. The ends were cut back, 0 bases at V and 2 bases at J, with 8 bases in the middle. The CDR3 spans 14 residues. Sequencing was performed with immunoSEQ multiplex PCR; in TCRdb, only in-frame clones are kept and a portion is missing. The data contain about 2,800 clones, around three quarters of them singletons. The data were taken from a study of chemoradiotherapy in HPV16-positive cancers. Study-wide background: A couple of HPV16-positive patients' cells yielded candidate HPV-specific clones and common motifs.

Repeated repertoire sampling spanned the course of chemoradiotherapy. The TCR originated in a human donor with HPV-associated anogenital cancer. The chain combines TRBV5-6 with TRBJ1-2, with D perhaps TRBD1 (5 bases). Sequenced material: tumor tissue, taken from a patient who underwent chemoradiotherapy. The CDR3 loop is CASSLGRGNYGYTF. As DNA, the CDR3 is TGTGCCAGCAGCTTGGGTAGGGGAAACTATGGCTACACCTTC.